This T cell receptor (beta chain) comes out of a study of CD8+CD57+ T cells in acquired aplastic anemia. Study-wide background: The average for DNA from sorted CD4+ and CD8+ cells was 2.5 to 4 ug. Study-wide results and limits: Any difference that existed in CD8+ Simpson's diversity between patients and controls was not significant. Shared by patients and controls, 25 to 30 CD8+ CDR3s were abundant in patients.

Of note for this clonotype: The antigen remains undetermined.

Genomic DNA was employed as the template in profiling TCR beta VDJ and CDR3. TCRdb re-called the reads through MiXCR, storing one row per CDR3 protein. The sample shows around 190,000 distinct CDR3 sequences, over 60% of them seen only once. V was shortened by 11 bases and J by 0 bases, with 12 bases between the two germline ends. The germline CDR1 and CDR2 sequences are ENHRY and SYGVKD. The CDR3 has 13 residues. The V gene is TRBV10-3, the J gene TRBJ2-3; D is undetermined. The sample was sorted CD4+, CD8+, or CD8+CD57+ T cells (not recorded which) from PBMCs. The clonotype was recovered from a human donor in good health. CDR3 protein: CACRASSTDTQYF. Here the CDR3 DNA reads TGTGCCTGCCGGGCCTCGAGCACAGATACGCAGTATTTT.